The entry that follows covers one T cell receptor (beta chain) sequence. From germline, CDR1 is MDHEN and CDR2 SYDVKM. The CDR3 extends over 12 amino acids. The junction had 10 bases not matched to a gene; V was cut back by 11 bases and J by 6 bases. The data stem from a study of blood T cell repertoires in COVID-19. Turning to the study itself: The cDNA or gDNA used as material had been derived from T cells, B-cell-depleted T cells, or PBMCs.

Recovery meant two consecutive negative NP/OP PCR tests, professional clearance, or resolved symptoms. Authors' analysis steps: From reference gene primer amplification, estimates of nucleated cell counts were derived. Using immunoSEQ multiplex PCR, the repertoire was profiled, and TCRdb retains in-frame clones only, with some absent. V, J and clone size reflect that table, while D and trimming were determined from the DNA. There are about 270,000 clones in the sample; over 75% occur only once, and approximately 1% lies in the top ten. Sequencing was performed on PBMCs or T cells enriched from blood (not recorded which). The receptor was isolated from a woman in her thirties who had recovered from COVID-19. This sequence joins TRBV28 and TRBJ2-7, with 7 nucleotides matching TRBD2. The CDR3 DNA reads as TGTGCCTCCTGCGGGAGCCCCTTCGAGCAGTACTTC. As protein: CASCGSPFEQYF.